This T cell receptor (beta chain) was observed in a study of cytomegalovirus exposure and HLA in healthy donors. Of note for this clone: What it binds is not known.

Primers: 60 Vbeta forward and 13 Jbeta reverse. TCRdb's copy holds only in-frame clones and misses some; the assay was immunoSEQ multiplex PCR. The data show around 170,000 clones, around three quarters seen once. V dropped 4 bases and J dropped 4; count of bases not matched to a gene: 8. This CDR3 region has 14 residues. The germline gives CDR1 SGHRS, CDR2 YFSETQ. Study-wide results and limits: In a later analysis, several top co-occurrence clusters appeared linked to parvovirus B19, influenza, CMV and Epstein-Barr virus. While the bulk of TCR sequences proved rare, some public TCRs turned up in many donors.

The sequenced material came from PBMCs. This chain joins TRBV5-1 and TRBJ2-7, with 7 bases aligning to TRBD1. This receptor was identified in a woman aged 40 to 50 in good health and CMV-seronegative. The CDR3 loop is CASSPGQLGYEQYF. The CDR3 nucleotides read TGCGCCAGCAGCCCGGGACAGCTAGGGTACGAGCAGTACTTC.